Here is one T cell receptor beta chain with its context. The data were taken from a study of blood T cell repertoires in COVID-19. Background on the study: Material from acute and convalescent COVID-19 was sourced from the United States, Italy and Spain. The analysed material was cDNA or gDNA that came from T cells, B-cell-depleted T cells, or PBMCs.

V was cut by 2 bases and J by 5 bases, with 16 bases left in between. The CDR3 covers 15 residues. Germline V gene sequence: CDR1 SGDLS, CDR2 YYNGEE. Measured with immunoSEQ multiplex PCR; TCRdb has only the in-frame clones, and not every one. The sample lists about 320,000 clones; around 86% were seen once. The study assigned cohorts using participant-reported clinical history. This clonotype originated in a woman aged 18 to 35 who had recovered from COVID-19. The sequenced sample was PBMCs or T cells enriched from blood (not recorded which). This chain connects TRBV9 to TRBJ1-1, with TRBD1 as a possible D gene (6 bases). CDR3 loop: CASSVETGRGTEAFF. DNA for the CDR3: TGTGCCAGCAGCGTTGAGACAGGCCGAGGAACTGAAGCTTTCTTT.